The 20 T cell receptor beta chains listed next were all sequenced from one sample in a study of blood T cell repertoires in COVID-19. Method: immunoSEQ multiplex PCR; TCRdb's copy keeps in-frame clones and lacks some. There are over 200,000 clones in the sample; approximately 80% occur only once, and 27% lies in the top ten. The sequencing sample was made of peripheral blood. The receptor set was obtained from a middle-aged man with acute or convalescent COVID-19.

The chain recombines TRBV3-1 (or the pseudogene TRBV3-2) with TRBJ2-1, with 11 positions matching TRBD2. CDR1 is LGHDT and CDR2 is YNNKEL in the germline V gene (reference sequence). The junction had 1 base not matched to a gene; V was cut back by 7 bases and J by 5 bases. The CDR3 covers 13 residues. The CDR3 sequence is CASKTSGNNEQFF. CDR3 sequence (DNA): TGTGCCAGCAAGACTAGCGGGAACAATGAGCAGTTCTTC.

The genes are TRBV9 and TRBJ2-5; 7 nucleotides match TRBD2. The J segment lost 4 bases and the V segment lost 0 bases, leaving 12 bases of the junction unmatched. The CDR3 consists of 17 residues. Germline V gene lookup returns CDR1 SGDLS and CDR2 YYNGEE. CDR3 loop: CASSVGAGVVVGETQYF. Here the CDR3 DNA reads TGTGCCAGCAGCGTAGGGGCGGGAGTAGTCGTAGGAGAGACCCAGTACTTC.

The J gene is TRBJ2-1, the V gene TRBV7-2; 10 bases fit TRBD2. Germline CDR1 and CDR2: SGHTA and FQGNSA. CDR3 size: 18 residues. J lost 7 bases, V lost 3 bases, and 15 bases had no gene match. This CDR3 is CASSLSSGSFSGGNEQFF. The CDR3 coding sequence is TGTGCCAGCAGCTTGTCTAGCGGGAGTTTTTCAGGGGGGAATGAGCAGTTCTTC.

This chain joins TRBV18 and TRBJ2-3; a possible D gene is TRBD1 (5 bases). Trimming left V 0 bases short and J 1 base short, with 8 bases between. Germline V gene sequence: CDR1 KGHSH, CDR2 LQKENI. The CDR3 has 15 amino acids. DNA for the CDR3: TGTGCCAGCTCACCACCAGGGGATGGCACAGATACGCAGTATTTT. Amino acids: CASSPPGDGTDTQYF.

This chain connects TRBV6-5 to TRBJ2-3; TRBD1 agrees at 10 bases. In germline, CDR1 is MNHEY, CDR2 SVGAGI. The CDR3 is made up of 14 amino acids. Germline trimming cut 4 bases from V and 5 bases from J; bases unmatched to any gene: 3. CDR3 DNA: TGTGCCAGCAGTTTGGACAGGGGGAAAGATACGCAGTATTTT. It encodes CASSLDRGKDTQYF.

The V gene is TRBV11-2, the J gene TRBJ1-1; D is unresolved. Germline V lookup: CDR1 SGHAT, CDR2 FQNNGV. CDR3 length: 14 residues. Trimming shortened V by 0 bases and J by 10 bases, and 15 bases separated the two germline ends. For the CDR3, the DNA is TGTGCCAGCAGCTTAGATCCTAGTCGACGGGGAGCTTTCTTT. This gives the protein CASSLDPSRRGAFF.

DNA for the CDR3: TGCAGTGCTAGTCCCGCGGAGGGCATTAATGAAAAACTGTTTTTT. This translates into CSASPAEGINEKLFF. J is TRBJ1-4 and V is TRBV20-1; D gene uncertain. The V end lost 3 bases, the J end lost 4 bases, and 15 bases lay between the germline ends. CDR1 and CDR2 (germline): DFQATT, SNEGSKA (reference sequence). The CDR3 is 15 residues long.

This clone was observed a few times. The J gene is TRBJ2-5, the V gene TRBV13, with D possibly matching TRBD2 (6 bases). Germline V CDR1 and CDR2: PRHDT, FYEKMQ (reference sequence). The CDR3 length is 15 residues. V lost 4 bases and J 4 bases, leaving 16 bases between the germline ends. DNA of the CDR3: TGTGCCAGCAGCTCGTACCGGGAGTCTCGAGAGACCCAGTACTTC. Translated: CASSSYRESRETQYF.

The chain uses TRBV4-2 and TRBJ2-7; 8 nucleotides agree with TRBD1. Unmatched junction bases numbered 6, after V lost 4 bases and J lost 1 base. Per germline, CDR1 LGHNA and CDR2 YNFKEQ. The CDR3 is 15 amino acids. The CDR3 protein is CASSLRTGSSYEQYF. CDR3 DNA: TGTGCCAGCAGCCTTCGGACAGGGAGTTCCTACGAGCAGTACTTC.

The CDR3 coding sequence is TGTGCCTGGGCGGGACTAGCGGTTAATGAGCAGTTCTTC. This codes for CAWAGLAVNEQFF. The genes are TRBV30 and TRBJ2-1; TRBD2 aligns across 11 bases. The CDR3 sequence is 13 residues long. Trimming cost V 5 bases and J 7 bases; bases outside gene matches: 4. Germline-derived CDR1 and CDR2 are GTSNPN and SVGIG (reference sequence).

The chain links TRBV30 to TRBJ2-3, with 7 bases fitting TRBD2. This CDR3 is built from 13 residues. With 5 bases clipped from V and 0 bases from J, the junction kept 2 bases outside the gene matches. CDR1 GTSNPN and CDR2 SVGIG come from the germline V gene (reference sequence). CDR3: CAWSSGSTDTQYF. Here the CDR3 DNA reads TGTGCCTGGTCTAGCGGAAGCACAGATACGCAGTATTTT. Variable domain in full (rest from reference TRBV30 and TRBJ2-3): SQTIHQWPATLVQPVGSPLSLECTVEGTSNPNLYWYRQAAGRGLQLLFYSVGIGQISSEVPQNLSASRPQDRQFILSSKKLLLSDSGFYLCAWSSGSTDTQYFGPGTRLTVL.

The V call is TRBV7-9, the J call TRBJ1-2, with TRBD1 identical over 7 bases. V gave up 1 base and J gave up 10 bases; unmatched junction bases: 3. This CDR3 region has 12 residues. Germline lookup yields CDR1 SEHNR and CDR2 FQNEAQ (reference sequence). CDR3 loop: CASSLDGTAYTF. The CDR3 region has the DNA TGTGCCAGCAGCTTAGACGGGACAGCCTACACCTTC.

CDR3 amino acids: CAINLSGSRNNEQFF. For the CDR3, the DNA is TGTGCCATCAACCTTAGCGGGAGTCGGAACAATGAGCAGTTCTTC. This sequence joins TRBV10-3 and TRBJ2-1; 9 bases match TRBD2. There are 15 residues in the CDR3. Germline V gene lookup returns CDR1 ENHRY and CDR2 SYGVKD. J lost 5 bases, V lost 7 bases, and 9 bases had no gene match.

The chain recombines TRBV6-2 or TRBV6-3 with TRBJ1-4; D is unclear. Germline loops: CDR1 MNHEY, CDR2 SVGEGT. The CDR3 loop spans 15 amino acids. V was trimmed by 5 bases and J by 11 bases, leaving 21 bases between them. The CDR3 loop reads CASSTPTRRIRKLFF. DNA of the CDR3: TGTGCCAGCAGTACTCCCACTAGAAGGATAAGGAAACTGTTTTTT.

V is TRBV6-5 and J is TRBJ1-2; 8 bases line up with TRBD1. The CDR3 spans 14 residues. V lost 4 bases and J lost 8; bases outside the gene matches: 9. Germline assignment: CDR1 MNHEY and CDR2 SVGAGI. CDR3 sequence reads: CASSSGQGAGGYTF. CDR3 coding DNA: TGTGCCAGCAGTTCCGGGCAGGGGGCAGGGGGCTACACCTTC.

The genes are TRBV29-1 and TRBJ1-5; D remains ambiguous. The V and J ends lost 6 bases and 6 bases respectively, with 15 bases between them. CDR1 is SQVTM and CDR2 is ANQGSEA in the germline V gene. CDR3 size: 13 residues. CDR3 in amino acids: CSVRVVEGQPQHF. The CDR3 DNA reads as TGCAGCGTCCGGGTCGTCGAGGGTCAGCCCCAGCATTTT.

The gene calls are TRBV11-3 and TRBJ2-7, with D perhaps TRBD2 (5 bases). Trimming cost V 2 bases and J 4 bases, with 18 bases left between them. The CDR3 extends over 16 amino acids. Germline loops: CDR1 SGHNT, CDR2 YENEEA. CDR3 sequence: CASSLTGTALGYEQYF. The CDR3 coding sequence is TGTGCCAGCAGCTTAACGGGAACAGCCCTCGGGTACGAGCAGTACTTC.

This clone was counted once. The chain uses TRBV7-2 and TRBJ2-1; D possibly corresponds to TRBD2 (6 bases). This CDR3 is built from 14 residues. V was trimmed by 2 bases and J by 6 bases, leaving 11 bases between them. From germline, CDR1 is SGHTA and CDR2 FQGNSA. The CDR3 coding sequence is TGTGCCAGCAGCTTACTTAACGGGGGCAATGAGCAGTTCTTC. The encoded protein is CASSLLNGGNEQFF.

V gene TRBV11-3 combines with J gene TRBJ2-7, with D unclear. This CDR3 is 13 amino acids long. V gave up 1 base and J gave up 5 bases, with 9 bases separating them. CDR1 is SGHNT, CDR2 YENEEA, per germline. The CDR3 nucleotides are TGTGCCAGCAGCTTAGGGGTGGCGGACGAGCAGTACTTC. This encodes CASSLGVADEQYF.

The CDR3, as DNA: TGTGCCAGCAGAGCGACAGGGCGCACTGAAGCTTTCTTT. It codes for CASRATGRTEAFF. The chain couples TRBV6-5 to TRBJ1-1; TRBD1 matches 7 bases. The V gene's germline CDR1 is MNHEY and CDR2 SVGAGI. The CDR3 sequence is 13 residues long. V trimming: 6 bases; J trimming: 4 bases; junction bases outside the gene matches: 5.